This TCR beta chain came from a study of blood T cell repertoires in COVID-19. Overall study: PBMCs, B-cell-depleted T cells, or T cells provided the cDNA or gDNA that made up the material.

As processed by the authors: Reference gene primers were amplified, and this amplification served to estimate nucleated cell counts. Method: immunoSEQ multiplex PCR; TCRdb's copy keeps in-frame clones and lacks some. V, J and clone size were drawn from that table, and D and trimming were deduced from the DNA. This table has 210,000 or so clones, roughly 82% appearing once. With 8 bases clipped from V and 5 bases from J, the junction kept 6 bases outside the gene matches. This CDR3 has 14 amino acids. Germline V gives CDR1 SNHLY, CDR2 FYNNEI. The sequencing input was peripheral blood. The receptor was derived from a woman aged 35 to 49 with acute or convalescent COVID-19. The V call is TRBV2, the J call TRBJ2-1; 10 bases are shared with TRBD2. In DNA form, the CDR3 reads TGTGCCAGCTCAACGCTAGCGGGAGACAATGAGCAGTTCTTC. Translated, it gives CASSTLAGDNEQFF.